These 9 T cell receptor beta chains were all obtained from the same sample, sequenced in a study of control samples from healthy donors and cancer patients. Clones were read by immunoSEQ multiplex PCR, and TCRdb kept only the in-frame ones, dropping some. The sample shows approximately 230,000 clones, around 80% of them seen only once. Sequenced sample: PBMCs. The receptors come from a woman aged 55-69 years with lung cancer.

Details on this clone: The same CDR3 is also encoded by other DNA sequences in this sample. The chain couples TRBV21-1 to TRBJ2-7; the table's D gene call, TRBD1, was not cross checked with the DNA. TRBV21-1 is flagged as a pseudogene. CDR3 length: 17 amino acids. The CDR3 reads CASSEDHRSRQVYEQYF. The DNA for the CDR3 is TGTGCCAGCTCGGAAGACCACCGGTCCAGACAAGTCTACGAGCAGTACTTC.

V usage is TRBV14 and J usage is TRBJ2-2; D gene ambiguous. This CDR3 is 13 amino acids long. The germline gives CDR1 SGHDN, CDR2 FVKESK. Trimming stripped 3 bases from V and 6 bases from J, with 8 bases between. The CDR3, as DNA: TGTGCCAGCAGCCACATCGCTGCCGGGGAGCTGTTTTTT. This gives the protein CASSHIAAGELFF.

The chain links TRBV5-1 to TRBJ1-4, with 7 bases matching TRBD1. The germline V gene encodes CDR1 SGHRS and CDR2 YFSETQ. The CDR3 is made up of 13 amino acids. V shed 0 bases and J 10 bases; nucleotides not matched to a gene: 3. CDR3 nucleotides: TGCGCCAGCAGCTTGGACAGGGGCGGAAAACTGTTTTTT. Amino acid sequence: CASSLDRGGKLFF.

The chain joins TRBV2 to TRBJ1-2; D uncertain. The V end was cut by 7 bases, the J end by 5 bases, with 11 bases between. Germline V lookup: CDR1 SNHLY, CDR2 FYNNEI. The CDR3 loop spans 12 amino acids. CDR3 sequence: CASTETTYGYTF. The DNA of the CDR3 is TGTGCCAGCACCGAGACGACATATGGCTACACCTTC. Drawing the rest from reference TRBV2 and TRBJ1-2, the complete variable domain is EPEVTQTPSHQVTQMGQEVILRCVPISNHLYFYWYRQILGQKVEFLVSFYNNEISEKSEIFDDQFSVERPDGSNFTLKIRSTKLEDSAMYFCASTETTYGYTFGSGTRLTVV.

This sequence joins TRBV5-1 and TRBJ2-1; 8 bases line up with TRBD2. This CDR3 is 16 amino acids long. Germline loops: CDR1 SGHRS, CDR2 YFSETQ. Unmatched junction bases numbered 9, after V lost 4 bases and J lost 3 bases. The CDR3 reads CASSDPLAGGYNEQFF. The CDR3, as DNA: TGCGCCAGCAGCGACCCCCTGGCGGGGGGCTACAATGAGCAGTTCTTC.

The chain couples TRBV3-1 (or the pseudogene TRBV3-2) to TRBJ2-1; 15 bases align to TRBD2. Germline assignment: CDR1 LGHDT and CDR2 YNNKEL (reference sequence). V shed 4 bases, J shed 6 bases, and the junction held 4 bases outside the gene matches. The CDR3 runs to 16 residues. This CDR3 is CASSPWTSGRANEQFF. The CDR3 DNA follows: TGTGCCAGCAGCCCCTGGACTAGCGGGAGGGCCAATGAGCAGTTCTTC.

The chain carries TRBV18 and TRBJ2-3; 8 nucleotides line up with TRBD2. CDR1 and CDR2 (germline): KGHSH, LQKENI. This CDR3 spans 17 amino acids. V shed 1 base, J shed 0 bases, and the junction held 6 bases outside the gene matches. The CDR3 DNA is TGTGCCAGCTCACCACTATCTCTAGCGGGTAGCACAGATACGCAGTATTTT. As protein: CASSPLSLAGSTDTQYF.

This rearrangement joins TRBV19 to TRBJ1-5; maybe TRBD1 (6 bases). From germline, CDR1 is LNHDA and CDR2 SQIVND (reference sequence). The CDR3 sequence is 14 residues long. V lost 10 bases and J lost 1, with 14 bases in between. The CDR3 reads CATKAGTSNQPQHF. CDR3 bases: TGTGCCACCAAAGCCGGGACAAGCAATCAGCCCCAGCATTTT.

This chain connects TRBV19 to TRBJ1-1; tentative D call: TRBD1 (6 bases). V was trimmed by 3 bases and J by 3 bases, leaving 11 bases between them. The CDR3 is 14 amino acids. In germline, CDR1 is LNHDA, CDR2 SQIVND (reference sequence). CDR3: CASSIPPGDTEAFF. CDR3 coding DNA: TGTGCCAGTAGTATTCCCCCAGGGGACACTGAAGCTTTCTTT.